This T cell receptor beta chain was captured by sequencing in a study of blood T cell repertoires in COVID-19. Across the whole study: T cells, B-cell-depleted T cells, or PBMCs provided the cDNA or gDNA that served as material.

The cohort comprised adults aged about 18 to 89 years residing in approximately 22 US areas. Germline CDR1 reads PRHDT; CDR2 reads FYEKMQ (reference sequence). V was trimmed by 3 bases and J by 4 bases, leaving 13 bases between them. The length of the CDR3 is 15 residues. Sequencing used immunoSEQ multiplex PCR; TCRdb keeps in-frame clones, though not all of them. Of under 200,000 clones listed, 82% are singletons. J is TRBJ1-5 and V is TRBV13; D unresolved. The sequence came from a woman aged 60-75 years with acute COVID-19. The specimen was PBMCs or T cells enriched from blood (not recorded which). The CDR3 region has the DNA TGTGCCAGCAGCTTGGGAGGGAGTTGGAATCAGCCCCAGCATTTT. It encodes CASSLGGSWNQPQHF.